This TCR beta chain was sequenced in a study of cytomegalovirus exposure and HLA in healthy donors. Study results and caveats: Highly shared sequence variants in one cluster were likely a sequencing artifact.

Points on this clone: Its antigen remains unknown.

V lost 4 bases, J lost 2 bases, and 8 bases stayed unmatched. The CDR3 extends over 15 amino acids. The germline gives CDR1 SQVTM, CDR2 ANQGSEA. Primers included in the PCR were 60 Vbeta and 13 Jbeta primers. Sequencing was performed with immunoSEQ multiplex PCR; in TCRdb, only in-frame clones are kept and a portion is missing. The repertoire table contains fewer than 250,000 clones. Sequenced: PBMCs. The receptor was derived from a woman in her 30s in good health and CMV-seropositive. The chain has TRBV29-1 and TRBJ2-3; TRBD2 matches at 8 bases. The CDR3 bases are TGCAGCGTTGTGGGAGGCGGGGGGTACACAGATACGCAGTATTTT. Translated: CSVVGGGGYTDTQYF.